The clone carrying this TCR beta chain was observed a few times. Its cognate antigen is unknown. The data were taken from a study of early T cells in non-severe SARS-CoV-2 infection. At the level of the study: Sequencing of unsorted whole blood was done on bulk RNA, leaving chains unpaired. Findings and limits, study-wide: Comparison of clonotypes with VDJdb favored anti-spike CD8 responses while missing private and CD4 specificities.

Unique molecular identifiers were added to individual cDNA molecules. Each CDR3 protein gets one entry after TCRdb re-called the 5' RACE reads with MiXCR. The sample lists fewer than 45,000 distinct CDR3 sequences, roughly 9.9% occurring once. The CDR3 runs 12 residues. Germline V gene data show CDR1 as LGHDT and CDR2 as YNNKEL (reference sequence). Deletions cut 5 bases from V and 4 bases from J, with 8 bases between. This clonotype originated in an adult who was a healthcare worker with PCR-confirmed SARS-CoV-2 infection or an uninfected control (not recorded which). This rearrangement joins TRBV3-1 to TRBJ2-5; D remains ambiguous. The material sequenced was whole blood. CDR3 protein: CASSGRTETQYF. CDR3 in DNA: TGTGCCAGCAGCGGGCGAACAGAGACCCAGTACTTC.